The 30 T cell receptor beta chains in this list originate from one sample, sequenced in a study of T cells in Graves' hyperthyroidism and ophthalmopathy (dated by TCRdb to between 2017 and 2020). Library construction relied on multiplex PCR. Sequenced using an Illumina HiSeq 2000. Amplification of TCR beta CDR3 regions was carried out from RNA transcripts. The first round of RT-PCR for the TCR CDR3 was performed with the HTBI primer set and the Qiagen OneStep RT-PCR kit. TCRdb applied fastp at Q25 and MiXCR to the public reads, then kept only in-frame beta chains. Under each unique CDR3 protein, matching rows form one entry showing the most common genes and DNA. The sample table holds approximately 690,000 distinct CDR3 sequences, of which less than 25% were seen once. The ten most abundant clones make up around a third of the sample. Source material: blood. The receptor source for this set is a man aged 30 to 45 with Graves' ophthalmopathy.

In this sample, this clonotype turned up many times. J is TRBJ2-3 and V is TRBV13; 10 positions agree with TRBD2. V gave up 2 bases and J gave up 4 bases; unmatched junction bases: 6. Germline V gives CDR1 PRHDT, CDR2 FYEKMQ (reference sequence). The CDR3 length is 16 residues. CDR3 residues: CASSLRTSGRADTQYF. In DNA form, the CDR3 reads TGTGCCAGCAGCTTACGGACTAGCGGAAGGGCAGATACGCAGTATTTT.

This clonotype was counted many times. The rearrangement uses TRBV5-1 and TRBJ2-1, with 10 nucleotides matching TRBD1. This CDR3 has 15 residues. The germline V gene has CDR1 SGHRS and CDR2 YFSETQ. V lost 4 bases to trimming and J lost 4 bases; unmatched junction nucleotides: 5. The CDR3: CASSPGTGEYNEQFF. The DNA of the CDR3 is TGCGCCAGCAGCCCCGGGACAGGGGAATACAATGAGCAGTTCTTC.

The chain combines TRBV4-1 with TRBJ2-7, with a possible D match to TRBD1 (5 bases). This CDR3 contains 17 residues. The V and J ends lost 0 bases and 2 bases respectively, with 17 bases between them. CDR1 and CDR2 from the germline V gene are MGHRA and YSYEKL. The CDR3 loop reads CASSQEGYGAGTYEQYF. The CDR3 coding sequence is TGCGCCAGCAGCCAAGAAGGATATGGGGCCGGTACCTACGAGCAGTACTTC.

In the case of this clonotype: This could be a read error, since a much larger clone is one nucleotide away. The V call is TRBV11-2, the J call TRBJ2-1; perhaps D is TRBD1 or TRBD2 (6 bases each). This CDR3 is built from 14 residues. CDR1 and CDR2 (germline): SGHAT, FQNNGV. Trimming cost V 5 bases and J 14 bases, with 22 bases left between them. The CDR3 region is CASSSFRKLEGEFF. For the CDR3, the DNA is TGTGCCAGCAGCAGCTTCCGAAAGCTGGAGGGGGAGTTCTTC.

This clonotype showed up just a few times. This CDR3 reads CASSQPTSGRSDTQYF. The CDR3 bases are TGCGCCAGCAGCCAACCGACTAGCGGGAGGTCGGATACGCAGTATTTT. The chain couples TRBV4-1 to TRBJ2-3; 13 nucleotides align to TRBD2. Germline trimming cut 2 bases from V and 6 bases from J; bases unmatched to any gene: 5. Germline loops: CDR1 MGHRA, CDR2 YSYEKL. This CDR3 comprises 16 residues.

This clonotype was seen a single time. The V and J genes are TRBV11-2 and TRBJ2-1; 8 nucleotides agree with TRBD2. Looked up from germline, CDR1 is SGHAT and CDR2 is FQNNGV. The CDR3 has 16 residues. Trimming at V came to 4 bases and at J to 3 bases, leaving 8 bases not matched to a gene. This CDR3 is CASSYRRGTSYNEQFF. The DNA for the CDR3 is TGTGCCAGCAGCTACCGGCGGGGGACTAGCTACAATGAGCAGTTCTTC.

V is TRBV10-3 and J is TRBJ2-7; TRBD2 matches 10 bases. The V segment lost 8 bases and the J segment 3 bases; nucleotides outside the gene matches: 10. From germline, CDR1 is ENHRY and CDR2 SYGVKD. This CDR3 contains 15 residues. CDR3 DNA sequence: TGTGCCATCGGGAAAGCGGGAGGGGGTCTCTACGAGCAGTACTTC. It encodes CAIGKAGGGLYEQYF.

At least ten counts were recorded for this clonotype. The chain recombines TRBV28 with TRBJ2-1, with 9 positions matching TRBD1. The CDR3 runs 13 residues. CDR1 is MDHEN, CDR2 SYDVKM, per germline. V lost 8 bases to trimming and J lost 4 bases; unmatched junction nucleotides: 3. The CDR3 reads CASGTGFYNEQFF. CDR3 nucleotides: TGTGCCAGCGGGACAGGGTTTTACAATGAGCAGTTCTTC. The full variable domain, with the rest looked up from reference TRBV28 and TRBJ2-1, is DVKVTQSSRYLVKRTGEKVFLECVQDMDHENMFWYRQDPGLGLRLIYFSYDVKMKEKGDIPEGYSVSREKKERFSLILESASTNQTSMYLCASGTGFYNEQFFGPGTRLTVL.

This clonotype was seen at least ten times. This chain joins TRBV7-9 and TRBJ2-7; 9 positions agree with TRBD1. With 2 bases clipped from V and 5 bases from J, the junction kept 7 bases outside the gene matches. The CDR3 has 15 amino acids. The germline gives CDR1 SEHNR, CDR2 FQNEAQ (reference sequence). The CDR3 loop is CASSLSQTGGDEQYF. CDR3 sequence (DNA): TGTGCCAGCAGCTTAAGCCAGACAGGGGGGGACGAGCAGTACTTC.

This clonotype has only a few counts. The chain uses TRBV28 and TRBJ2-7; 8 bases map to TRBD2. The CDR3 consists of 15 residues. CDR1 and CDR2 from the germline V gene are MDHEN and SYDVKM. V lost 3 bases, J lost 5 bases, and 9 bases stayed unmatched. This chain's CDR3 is CASSFGLAGNNEQYF. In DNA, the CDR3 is TGTGCCAGCAGTTTCGGATTAGCGGGAAACAACGAGCAGTACTTC.

CDR3 region: CASSWNRVVHQPQHF. The CDR3 bases are TGTGCCAGCAGCTGGAACAGGGTAGTTCATCAGCCCCAGCATTTT. V usage is TRBV7-6 and J usage is TRBJ1-5; TRBD1 might be the D (6 bases). Germline CDR1 and CDR2: SGHVS and FNYEAQ. CDR3 length equals 15 residues. V was pared by 4 bases and J by 5 bases, with 15 bases between.

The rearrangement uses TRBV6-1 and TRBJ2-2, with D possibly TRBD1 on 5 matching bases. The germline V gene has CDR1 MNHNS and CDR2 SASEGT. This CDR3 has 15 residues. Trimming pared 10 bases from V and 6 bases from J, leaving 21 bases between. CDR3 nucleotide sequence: TGTGCCACCCCGCCGGGCAGGGAAAATTCCGGGGAGCTGTTTTTT. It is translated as CATPPGRENSGELFF.

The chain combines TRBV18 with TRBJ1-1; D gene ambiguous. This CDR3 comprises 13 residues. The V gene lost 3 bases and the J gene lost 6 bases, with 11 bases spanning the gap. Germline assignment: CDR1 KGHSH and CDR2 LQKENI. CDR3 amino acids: CASSPVLGSEAFF. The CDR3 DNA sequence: TGTGCCAGCTCACCGGTATTAGGGTCTGAAGCTTTCTTT.

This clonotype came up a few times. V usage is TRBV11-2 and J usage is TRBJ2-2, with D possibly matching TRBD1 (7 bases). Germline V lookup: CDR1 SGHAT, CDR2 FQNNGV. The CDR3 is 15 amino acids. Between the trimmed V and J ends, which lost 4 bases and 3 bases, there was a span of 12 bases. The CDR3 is CASSYSGGYTGELFF. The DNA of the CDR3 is TGTGCCAGCAGCTACTCAGGGGGGTACACCGGGGAGCTGTTTTTT.

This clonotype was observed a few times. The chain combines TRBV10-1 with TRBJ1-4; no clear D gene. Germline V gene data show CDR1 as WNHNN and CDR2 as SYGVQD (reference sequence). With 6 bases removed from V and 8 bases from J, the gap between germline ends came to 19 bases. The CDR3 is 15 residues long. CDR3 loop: CASSPRDPGREKLFF. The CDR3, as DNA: TGCGCCAGCAGCCCCCGGGATCCGGGGAGAGAAAAACTGTTTTTT.

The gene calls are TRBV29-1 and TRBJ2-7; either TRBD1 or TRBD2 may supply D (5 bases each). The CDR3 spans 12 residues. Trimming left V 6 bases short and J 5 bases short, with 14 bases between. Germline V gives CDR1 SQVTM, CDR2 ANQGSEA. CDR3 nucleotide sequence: TGCAGCGTAAAGGGGAGTACCCACGAGCAGTACTTC. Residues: CSVKGSTHEQYF.

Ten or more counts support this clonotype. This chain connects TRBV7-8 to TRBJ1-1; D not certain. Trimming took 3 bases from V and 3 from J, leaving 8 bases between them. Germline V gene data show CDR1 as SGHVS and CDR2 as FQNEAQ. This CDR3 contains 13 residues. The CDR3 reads CASSFQEYTEAFF. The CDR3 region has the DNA TGTGCCAGCAGCTTCCAGGAATACACTGAAGCTTTCTTT.

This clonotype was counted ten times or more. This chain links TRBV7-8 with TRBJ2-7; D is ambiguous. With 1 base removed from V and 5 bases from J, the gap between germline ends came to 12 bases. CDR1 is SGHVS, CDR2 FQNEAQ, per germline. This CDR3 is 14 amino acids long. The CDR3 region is CASSLDVSGNEQYF. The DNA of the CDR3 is TGTGCCAGCAGCTTAGACGTCAGTGGGAACGAGCAGTACTTC.

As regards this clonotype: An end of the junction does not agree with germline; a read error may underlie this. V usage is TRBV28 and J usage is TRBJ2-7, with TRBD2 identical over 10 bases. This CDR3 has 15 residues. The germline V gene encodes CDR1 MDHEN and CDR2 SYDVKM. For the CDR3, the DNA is TGTGCCAGCAGCCGGCGGACTAGCGGAACCTACAAGCAGTACTTC. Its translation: CASSRRTSGTYKQYF. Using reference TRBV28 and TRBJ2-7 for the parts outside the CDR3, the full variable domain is DVKVTQSSRYLVKRTGEKVFLECVQDMDHENMFWYRQDPGLGLRLIYFSYDVKMKEKGDIPEGYSVSREKKERFSLILESASTNQTSMYLCASSRRTSGTYKQYFGPGTRLTVT.

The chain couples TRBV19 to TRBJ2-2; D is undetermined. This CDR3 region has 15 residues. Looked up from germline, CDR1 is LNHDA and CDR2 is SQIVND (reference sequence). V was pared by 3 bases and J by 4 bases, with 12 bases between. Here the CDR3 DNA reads TGTGCCAGTAGTATTCCCGGATCTCTCACCGGGGAGCTGTTTTTT. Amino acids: CASSIPGSLTGELFF. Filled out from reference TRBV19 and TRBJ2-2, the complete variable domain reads DGGITQSPKYLFRKEGQNVTLSCEQNLNHDAMYWYRQDPGQGLRLIYYSQIVNDFQKGDIAEGYSVSREKKESFPLTVTSAQKNPTAFYLCASSIPGSLTGELFFGEGSRLTVL.

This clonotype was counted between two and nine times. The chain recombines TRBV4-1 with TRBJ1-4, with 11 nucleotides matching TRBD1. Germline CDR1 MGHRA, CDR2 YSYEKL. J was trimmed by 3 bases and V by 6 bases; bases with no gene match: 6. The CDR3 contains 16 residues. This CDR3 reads CASSRDRGISNEKLFF. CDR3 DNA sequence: TGCGCCAGCAGTCGGGACAGGGGGATATCTAATGAAAAACTGTTTTTT.

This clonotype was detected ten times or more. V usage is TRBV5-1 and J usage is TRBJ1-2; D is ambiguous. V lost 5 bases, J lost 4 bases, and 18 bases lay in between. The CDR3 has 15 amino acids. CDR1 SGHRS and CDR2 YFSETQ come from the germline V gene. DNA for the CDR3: TGCGCCAGCAGAGTTGTGTGGAGCGGGGTCTATGGCTACACCTTC. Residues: CASRVVWSGVYGYTF. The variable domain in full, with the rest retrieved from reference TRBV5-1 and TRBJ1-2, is KAGVTQTPRYLIKTRGQQVTLSCSPISGHRSVSWYQQTPGQGLQFLFEYFSETQRNKGNFPGRFSGRQFSNSRSEMNVSTLELGDSALYLCASRVVWSGVYGYTFGSGTRLTVV.

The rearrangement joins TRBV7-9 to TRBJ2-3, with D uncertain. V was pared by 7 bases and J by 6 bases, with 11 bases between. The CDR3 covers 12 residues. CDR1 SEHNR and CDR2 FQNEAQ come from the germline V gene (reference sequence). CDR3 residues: CASTQSTDTQYF. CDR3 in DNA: TGTGCCAGCACCCAATCCACCGATACGCAGTATTTT.

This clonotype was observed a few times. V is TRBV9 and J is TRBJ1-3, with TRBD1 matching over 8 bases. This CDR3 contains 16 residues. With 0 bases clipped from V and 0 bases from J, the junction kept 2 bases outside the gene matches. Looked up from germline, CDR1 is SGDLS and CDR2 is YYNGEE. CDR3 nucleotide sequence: TGTGCCAGCAGCGTAGGAGGACAGGGCTCTGGAAACACCATATATTTT. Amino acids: CASSVGGQGSGNTIYF.

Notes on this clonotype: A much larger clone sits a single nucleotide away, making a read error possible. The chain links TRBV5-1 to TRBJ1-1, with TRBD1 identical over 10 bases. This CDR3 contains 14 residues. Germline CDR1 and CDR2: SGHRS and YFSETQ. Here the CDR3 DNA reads TGCGCCATCAGCTTGGAGACGACAGGGGGCGAAGCTTTCTTT. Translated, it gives CAISLETTGGEAFF.

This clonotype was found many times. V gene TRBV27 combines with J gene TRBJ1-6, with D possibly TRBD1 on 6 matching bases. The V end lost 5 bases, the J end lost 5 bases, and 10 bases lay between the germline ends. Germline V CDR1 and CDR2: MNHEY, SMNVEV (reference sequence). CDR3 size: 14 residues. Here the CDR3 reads CASSPGVHNSPLHF. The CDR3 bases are TGTGCCAGCAGTCCAGGGGTACATAATTCACCCCTCCACTTT.

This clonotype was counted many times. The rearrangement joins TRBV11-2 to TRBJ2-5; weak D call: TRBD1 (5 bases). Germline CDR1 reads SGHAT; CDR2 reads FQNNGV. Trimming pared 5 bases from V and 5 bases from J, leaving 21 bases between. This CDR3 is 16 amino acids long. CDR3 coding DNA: TGTGCCAGCAGCCCCCCTTGGGCCAGGGAACAGGAGACCCAGTACTTC. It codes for CASSPPWAREQETQYF.

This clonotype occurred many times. CDR3 protein: CATQGTAHNEQFF. The CDR3 DNA reads as TGTGCGACGCAGGGGACAGCCCACAATGAGCAGTTCTTC. V usage is TRBV7-2 and J usage is TRBJ2-1, with TRBD1 identical over 7 bases. The length of the CDR3 is 13 residues. In germline, CDR1 is SGHTA, CDR2 FQGNSA.

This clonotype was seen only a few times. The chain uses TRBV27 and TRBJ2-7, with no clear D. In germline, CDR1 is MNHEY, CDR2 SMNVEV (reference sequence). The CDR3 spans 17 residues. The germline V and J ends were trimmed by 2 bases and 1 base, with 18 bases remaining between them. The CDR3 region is CASSLNALLWRSYEQYF. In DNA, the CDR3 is TGTGCCAGCAGTTTAAATGCCCTGCTTTGGCGATCCTACGAGCAGTACTTC.

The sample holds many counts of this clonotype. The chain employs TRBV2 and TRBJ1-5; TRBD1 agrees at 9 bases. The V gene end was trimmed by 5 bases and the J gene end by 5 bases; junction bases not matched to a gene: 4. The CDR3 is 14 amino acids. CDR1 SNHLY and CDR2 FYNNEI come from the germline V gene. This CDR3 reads CASSRTGVDQPQHF. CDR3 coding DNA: TGTGCCAGCAGTCGGACAGGGGTGGATCAGCCCCAGCATTTT.